This T cell receptor (beta chain) was identified in a study of graft-versus-host responses after intestinal transplantation. Across the whole study: Among the recipients, transplants were multivisceral, liver-intestinal, or isolated intestinal.

The method was immunoSEQ multiplex PCR; TCRdb's version includes in-frame clones alone and lacks a portion of them. The sample carries around 67,000 clones, over 75% recorded once. Germline CDR1 reads SGHRS; CDR2 reads YFSETQ. This CDR3 has 13 amino acids. The V gene lost 4 bases and the J gene lost 7 bases, with 14 bases spanning the gap. A word on this clone: Its specificity is not known.

The receptor comes from a human donor who was the organ donor for an intestinal transplant. Sequencing was performed on unstimulated CD4+ T cells sorted from spleen or lymph node cells, taken before transplant. V gene TRBV5-1 combines with J gene TRBJ1-2, with no clear D. CDR3: CASSQDSVRGYTF. CDR3 DNA: TGCGCCAGCAGCCAGGACTCAGTCCGTGGCTACACCTTC.